This TCR beta chain was sequenced during a study of shared clonotypes between healthy human individuals. Generated by immunoSEQ multiplex PCR, the TCRdb table keeps only in-frame clones and is missing some. In the table there are a few hundred thousand clones, around 96% of which are singletons. Sequencing input: memory CD8+ T cells sorted from blood. Subset meaning: CD45RO+ cells pooled with CCR7-negative TemRA cells. The TCR comes from a man aged 25 to 40 in good health.

CDR3 nucleotides: TGTGCCAGCGAAACTCGAGCGGGACGGATCTACGAGCAGTACTTC. Encoded protein: CASETRAGRIYEQYF. J is TRBJ2-7 and V is TRBV6-1; 7 nucleotides line up with TRBD2. The CDR3 covers 15 residues. Trimming removed 8 bases from V and 3 bases from J; junction bases left unmatched: 13. Germline assignment: CDR1 MNHNS and CDR2 SASEGT.